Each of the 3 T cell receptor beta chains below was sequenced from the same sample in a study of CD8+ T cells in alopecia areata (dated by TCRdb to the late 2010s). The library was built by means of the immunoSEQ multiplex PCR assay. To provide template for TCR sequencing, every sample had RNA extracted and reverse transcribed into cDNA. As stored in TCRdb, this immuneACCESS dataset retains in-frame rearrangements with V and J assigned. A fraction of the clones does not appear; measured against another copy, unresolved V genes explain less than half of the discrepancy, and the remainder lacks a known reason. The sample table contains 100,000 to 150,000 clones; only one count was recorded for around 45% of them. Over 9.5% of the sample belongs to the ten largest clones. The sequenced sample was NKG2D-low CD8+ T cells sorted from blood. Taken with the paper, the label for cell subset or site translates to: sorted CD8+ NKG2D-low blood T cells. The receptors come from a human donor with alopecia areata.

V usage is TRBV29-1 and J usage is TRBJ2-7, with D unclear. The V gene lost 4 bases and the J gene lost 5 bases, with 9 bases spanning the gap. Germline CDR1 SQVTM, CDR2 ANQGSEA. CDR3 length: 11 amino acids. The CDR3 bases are TGCAGCGTTGTAGGTGTAAACGAGCAGTACTTC. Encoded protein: CSVVGVNEQYF.

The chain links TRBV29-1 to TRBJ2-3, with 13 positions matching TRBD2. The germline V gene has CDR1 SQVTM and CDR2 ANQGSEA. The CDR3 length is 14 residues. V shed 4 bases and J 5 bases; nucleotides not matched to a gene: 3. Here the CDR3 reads CSVVRTSGGDTQYF. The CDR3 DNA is TGCAGCGTTGTTCGGACTAGCGGGGGAGATACGCAGTATTTT.

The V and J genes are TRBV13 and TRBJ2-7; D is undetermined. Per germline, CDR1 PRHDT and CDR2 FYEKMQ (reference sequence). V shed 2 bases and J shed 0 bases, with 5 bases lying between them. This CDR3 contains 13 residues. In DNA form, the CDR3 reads TGTGCCAGCAGCTTAATGAGCTCCTACGAGCAGTACTTC. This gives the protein CASSLMSSYEQYF.